The next 29 T cell receptor beta chains were all read from a single sample in a study of T cell clonotyping in hematopoietic cell transplantation. The sample's time point: recipient sample about 28 days before transplant, after cytoreduction. Some clones are missing from TCRdb's copy, which holds only in-frame ones; the method was immunoSEQ multiplex PCR. The table lists about 26,000 clones, roughly 82% of them singletons. The sample here was peripheral blood mononuclear cells, taken before stem cell transplant. These receptor sequences come from a woman between 55 and 75 years old with acute myeloid leukemia. Some clones in this sample may be carry-over from other donors' samples.

The rearrangement links TRBV27 to TRBJ2-3; TRBD2 is a possible D gene (6 bases). The CDR3 has 13 amino acids. V dropped 3 bases and J dropped 9 bases, with 13 bases sitting between them. The germline gives CDR1 MNHEY, CDR2 SMNVEV (reference sequence). The CDR3 nucleotides read TGTGCCAGCAGTTTGAGGGACTTGGGAACGCAGTATTTT. Its protein is CASSLRDLGTQYF.

CDR3 nucleotides: TGCAGCGTTAGGGAGGGAAGTGGCTACACCTTC. This encodes CSVREGSGYTF. The J gene is TRBJ1-2, the V gene TRBV29-1, with D unresolved. CDR1 and CDR2 (germline): SQVTM, ANQGSEA. The CDR3 is 11 amino acids. V was clipped by 5 bases and J by 7 bases, with 11 bases between them.

This clone has more than one count but fewer than ten. The V and J genes are TRBV7-2 and TRBJ1-4, with D unclear. The CDR3 extends over 14 amino acids. Germline CDR1 SGHTA, CDR2 FQGNSA. The germline V and J ends were trimmed by 1 base and 11 bases, with 14 bases remaining between them. In DNA form, the CDR3 reads TGTGCCAGCAGCTTAGTCCTCAAATCCAACAAACTGTTTTTT. Translating gives CASSLVLKSNKLFF.

The CDR3 DNA reads as TGTGCCAGCAGGGGAACCGAGCAGTACTTC. It yields the protein CASRGTEQYF. The V call is TRBV19, the J call TRBJ2-7; perhaps TRBD1 as D (6 bases). CDR3 length: 10 residues. Germline assignment: CDR1 LNHDA and CDR2 SQIVND (reference sequence). V lost 9 bases to trimming and J lost 6 bases, with 9 bases between them. The full variable domain, completed using reference TRBV19 and TRBJ2-7, is DGGITQSPKYLFRKEGQNVTLSCEQNLNHDAMYWYRQDPGQGLRLIYYSQIVNDFQKGDIAEGYSVSREKKESFPLTVTSAQKNPTAFYLCASRGTEQYFGPGTRLTVT.

The V and J genes are TRBV9 and TRBJ1-2; 8 bases are a match to TRBD1. Trimming at V came to 4 bases and at J to 7 bases, leaving 18 bases not matched to a gene. The length of the CDR3 is 17 residues. Germline CDR1 is SGDLS and CDR2 is YYNGEE. CDR3 bases: TGTGCCAGCAGCTCAGAGCCCAAACAGGGGGTTCGGAGTGGCTACACCTTC. Protein sequence: CASSSEPKQGVRSGYTF.

The chain is built from TRBV7-2 and TRBJ2-2, with 9 bases that match TRBD1. CDR1 SGHTA and CDR2 FQGNSA come from the germline V gene. The length of the CDR3 is 17 residues. The V gene end was trimmed by 2 bases and the J gene end by 3 bases; junction bases not matched to a gene: 7. The CDR3 reads CASSLRTGAGDTGELFF. The DNA of the CDR3 is TGTGCCAGCAGCTTACGGACAGGGGCTGGGGACACCGGGGAGCTGTTTTTT.

The genes are TRBV5-1 and TRBJ2-5, with 7 bases matching TRBD2. Trimming removed 1 base from V and 4 bases from J; junction bases left unmatched: 7. The germline V gene has CDR1 SGHRS and CDR2 YFSETQ. This CDR3 has 15 residues. CDR3 DNA sequence: TGCGCCAGCAGCTTGACGGGAGGACGGCGAGAGACCCAGTACTTC. It translates to CASSLTGGRRETQYF. The variable domain in full, completed from reference TRBV5-1 and TRBJ2-5, reads KAGVTQTPRYLIKTRGQQVTLSCSPISGHRSVSWYQQTPGQGLQFLFEYFSETQRNKGNFPGRFSGRQFSNSRSEMNVSTLELGDSALYLCASSLTGGRRETQYFGPGTRLLVL.

This clone was observed a few times. The chain links TRBV28 to TRBJ1-3, with D possibly TRBD1 on 5 matching bases. V was cut by 7 bases and J by 2 bases, with 24 bases left in between. Germline V lookup: CDR1 MDHEN, CDR2 SYDVKM. CDR3 size: 18 residues. The CDR3: CASMRPKGRGTPGNTIYF. The CDR3 DNA follows: TGTGCCAGCATGCGGCCAAAAGGAAGGGGTACACCTGGAAACACCATATATTTT.

The chain has TRBV7-6 and TRBJ1-4; the D is unclear. CDR1 is SGHVS and CDR2 is FNYEAQ in the germline V gene. The CDR3 extends over 17 amino acids. Between the trimmed V and J ends, which lost 5 bases and 0 bases, there was a span of 16 bases. The CDR3 coding sequence is TGTGCCAGCAGCCGGTTAAGCGGGCTCCCAACTAATGAAAAACTGTTTTTT. Protein sequence: CASSRLSGLPTNEKLFF.

The chain couples TRBV10-3 to TRBJ2-7; 9 bases line up with TRBD2. Trimming cost V 4 bases and J 7 bases; bases outside gene matches: 11. The V gene's germline CDR1 is ENHRY and CDR2 SYGVKD. The CDR3 has 15 amino acids. CDR3 sequence: CAISARTSEAGEQYF. Here the CDR3 DNA reads TGTGCCATCAGTGCAAGGACTAGCGAGGCGGGTGAGCAGTACTTC.

This clone was counted a single time. This rearrangement joins TRBV7-6 to TRBJ1-4, with TRBD1 identical over 11 bases. V was pared by 0 bases and J by 3 bases, with 3 bases of the junction left unmatched. CDR3 length: 17 residues. From germline, CDR1 is SGHVS and CDR2 FNYEAQ. CDR3 loop: CASSLAGTGGSNEKLFF. The CDR3 DNA reads as TGTGCCAGCAGCTTAGCCGGGACAGGGGGGTCTAATGAAAAACTGTTTTTT.

The chain recombines TRBV10-3 with TRBJ2-6; D unresolved. This CDR3 contains 13 residues. V lost 2 bases and J lost 4, with 3 bases in between. The germline V gene encodes CDR1 ENHRY and CDR2 SYGVKD. The DNA for the CDR3 is TGTGCCATCAGTGAGGGGGGGGCCAACGTCCTGACTTTC. Translation: CAISEGGANVLTF.

The V call is TRBV27, the J call TRBJ2-1, with 7 bases identical to TRBD2. V was clipped by 0 bases and J by 6 bases; unmatched bases: 8. Per germline, CDR1 MNHEY and CDR2 SMNVEV (reference sequence). CDR3 length equals 16 residues. The CDR3 loop reads CASSLSRGGRGNEQFF. The CDR3 region has the DNA TGTGCCAGCAGTTTATCGAGGGGCGGGAGAGGCAATGAGCAGTTCTTC.

The J gene is TRBJ2-1, the V gene TRBV9; weak D call: TRBD2 (6 bases). CDR3 length: 16 amino acids. V shed 1 base and J shed 5 bases, with 16 bases lying between them. Germline CDR1 and CDR2: SGDLS and YYNGEE. CDR3 in DNA: TGTGCCAGCAGCGTAAAGGGACTGCCGGGAAACAATGAGCAGTTCTTC. Its translation is CASSVKGLPGNNEQFF.

As DNA, the CDR3 is TGTGCCAGTAGTATAGTGGGGCTCTACAATGAGCAGTTCTTC. Amino acid sequence: CASSIVGLYNEQFF. The rearrangement joins TRBV19 to TRBJ2-1; maybe TRBD1 (5 bases). The V gene's germline CDR1 is LNHDA and CDR2 SQIVND (reference sequence). The CDR3 covers 14 residues. The ends were cut back, 1 base at V and 3 bases at J, with 7 bases in the middle. The variable domain in full, with the rest retrieved from reference TRBV19 and TRBJ2-1, is DGGITQSPKYLFRKEGQNVTLSCEQNLNHDAMYWYRQDPGQGLRLIYYSQIVNDFQKGDIAEGYSVSREKKESFPLTVTSAQKNPTAFYLCASSIVGLYNEQFFGPGTRLTVL.

In nucleotides, the CDR3 is TGCGCCAGCAGCCGAGACAGGGGAAATAATGAAAAACTGTTTTTT. It specifies CASSRDRGNNEKLFF. The chain joins TRBV4-3 to TRBJ1-4; 8 nucleotides line up with TRBD1. CDR3 size: 15 residues. CDR1 is LGHNA, CDR2 YSLEER, per germline. V was pared by 4 bases and J by 4 bases, with 5 bases of the junction left unmatched.

The genes are TRBV7-8 and TRBJ1-2; 8 bases fit TRBD1. V lost 5 bases, J lost 2 bases, and 10 bases stayed unmatched. This CDR3 has 16 amino acids. Germline lookup yields CDR1 SGHVS and CDR2 FQNEAQ. This chain's CDR3 is CASSAGPGGLNYGYTF. The CDR3 DNA reads TGTGCCAGCAGCGCCGGCCCAGGGGGCCTCAACTATGGCTACACCTTC.

J is TRBJ2-7 and V is TRBV19, with D hard to call. V was cut by 1 base and J by 6 bases, with 4 bases left in between. CDR1 is LNHDA and CDR2 is SQIVND in the germline V gene (reference sequence). The CDR3 has 11 amino acids. CDR3 in amino acids: CASSIGSEQYF. The DNA of the CDR3 is TGTGCCAGTAGTATAGGTTCCGAGCAGTACTTC.

This clone has just a few counts. This chain joins TRBV4-1 and TRBJ2-7; tentative D call: TRBD1 (6 bases). Germline CDR1 and CDR2: MGHRA and YSYEKL. V lost 4 bases to trimming and J lost 0 bases, with 19 bases between them. CDR3 length: 17 residues. CDR3 sequence reads: CASSLILGGGHSYEQYF. CDR3 sequence (DNA): TGCGCCAGCAGCCTTATCCTTGGGGGCGGTCACTCCTACGAGCAGTACTTC.

The rearrangement joins TRBV2 to TRBJ1-3; D uncertain. The CDR3 covers 16 residues. Looked up from germline, CDR1 is SNHLY and CDR2 is FYNNEI. The ends were cut back, 2 bases at V and 0 bases at J, with 11 bases in the middle. The CDR3 DNA reads as TGTGCCAGCAGTGAACCGACCTATAGCTCTGGAAACACCATATATTTT. Translating it yields CASSEPTYSSGNTIYF. The full variable domain, rest sourced from reference TRBV2 and TRBJ1-3, is EPEVTQTPSHQVTQMGQEVILRCVPISNHLYFYWYRQILGQKVEFLVSFYNNEISEKSEIFDDQFSVERPDGSNFTLKIRSTKLEDSAMYFCASSEPTYSSGNTIYFGEGSWLTVV.

This chain joins TRBV28 and TRBJ2-7, with D tentatively TRBD2 (6 bases). This CDR3 is built from 14 residues. Trimming stripped 7 bases from V and 6 bases from J, with 19 bases between. Germline CDR1 reads MDHEN; CDR2 reads SYDVKM. Written as DNA, the CDR3 is TGTGCCAGCACCATAACGGGACTCGTAGGCGAGCAGTACTTC. Translating it yields CASTITGLVGEQYF.

This CDR3 is CASGLGGQTHEQYF. DNA for the CDR3: TGTGCCAGCGGATTAGGGGGCCAAACCCACGAGCAGTACTTC. The gene calls are TRBV7-9 and TRBJ2-7; TRBD1 matches 7 bases. V lost 8 bases, J lost 5 bases, and 12 bases stayed unmatched. The germline V gene has CDR1 SEHNR and CDR2 FQNEAQ (reference sequence). The CDR3 runs 14 residues.

The chain employs TRBV28 and TRBJ2-3, with 9 bases lining up with TRBD1. Germline V lookup: CDR1 MDHEN, CDR2 SYDVKM. Trimming cost V 5 bases and J 4 bases; bases outside gene matches: 7. This CDR3 is 15 amino acids long. The CDR3 nucleotides read TGTGCCAGCAGTCCGATCGACAGGGGGTCAGATACGCAGTATTTT. Its translation is CASSPIDRGSDTQYF.

The rearrangement links TRBV7-8 to TRBJ1-2; D possibly corresponds to TRBD1 (5 bases). Germline CDR1 is SGHVS and CDR2 is FQNEAQ. Trimming pared 5 bases from V and 6 bases from J, leaving 19 bases between. This CDR3 region has 15 residues. CDR3 in DNA: TGTGCCAGCAGCACCCTCCTTGTGGGGGTTCATGGCTACACCTTC. Protein sequence: CASSTLLVGVHGYTF.

This rearrangement joins TRBV5-6 to TRBJ1-1, with D possibly TRBD1 on 5 matching bases. The CDR3 is 14 amino acids. CDR1 is SGHDT, CDR2 YYEEEE, per germline. V shed 5 bases and J shed 6 bases, with 17 bases lying between them. CDR3 sequence: CASSPGFSGAEAFF. In nucleotides, the CDR3 is TGTGCCAGCAGTCCAGGGTTTTCGGGGGCTGAAGCTTTCTTT.

This chain links TRBV10-3 with TRBJ2-2; 8 bases are a match to TRBD2. CDR1 and CDR2 (germline): ENHRY, SYGVKD. The V gene end was trimmed by 5 bases and the J gene end by 0 bases; junction bases not matched to a gene: 5. This CDR3 contains 16 residues. In DNA, the CDR3 is TGTGCCATCAGTACCGTAGCGGGAACGAACACCGGGGAGCTGTTTTTT. This codes for CAISTVAGTNTGELFF.

The V and J genes are TRBV6-6 and TRBJ2-1; the D gene is possibly TRBD2 (5 bases). This CDR3 has 16 residues. The germline V and J ends were trimmed by 0 bases and 4 bases, with 13 bases remaining between them. From germline, CDR1 is MNHNY and CDR2 SVGAGI (reference sequence). The CDR3 is CASSYSSALAYNEQFF. The CDR3, as DNA: TGTGCCAGCAGTTACTCGTCGGCCCTAGCTTACAATGAGCAGTTCTTC.

The chain carries TRBV19 and TRBJ1-5, with 7 nucleotides matching TRBD1. The germline gives CDR1 LNHDA, CDR2 SQIVND (reference sequence). V dropped 9 bases and J dropped 0; count of bases not matched to a gene: 8. This CDR3 has 15 amino acids. The CDR3 here is CASVGTEFSNQPQHF. In nucleotides, the CDR3 is TGTGCCAGCGTTGGGACAGAGTTTAGCAATCAGCCCCAGCATTTT.

This rearrangement joins TRBV19 to TRBJ2-7; D is possibly TRBD1 or TRBD2 (6 bases each). The CDR3 runs 15 residues. V shed 4 bases and J shed 1 base, with 14 bases lying between them. Germline V gene sequence: CDR1 LNHDA, CDR2 SQIVND (reference sequence). CDR3 in DNA: TGTGCCAGTAGTAGAGAGGGGGGAAGGTCCTACGAGCAGTACTTC. Protein: CASSREGGRSYEQYF.